The 31 T cell receptor beta chains reported below all come from one sample, sequenced in a study of OX40 agonist ivuxolimab in advanced cancers. TCRdb keeps only in-frame clones here, not all; method: immunoSEQ multiplex PCR. The sample shows 75,000 to 80,000 clones, 85% to 95% of them seen only once. The sample consisted of CD4+ or CD8+ T cells sorted from blood, taken in a trial of the OX40 agonist ivuxolimab. These receptors all stem from an adult with an advanced solid tumor such as melanoma, head and neck, liver or kidney cancer.

The chain combines TRBV7-9 with TRBJ2-3, with 7 bases that match TRBD2. J was trimmed by 3 bases and V by 5 bases; bases with no gene match: 8. The germline gives CDR1 SEHNR, CDR2 FQNEAQ (reference sequence). The CDR3 runs 15 residues. This chain's CDR3 is CASSGSGILTDTQYF. CDR3 nucleotides: TGTGCCAGCAGCGGAAGCGGGATACTTACAGATACGCAGTATTTT. The full variable domain, with the rest looked up from reference TRBV7-9 and TRBJ2-3, is DTGVSQNPRHKITKRGQNVTFRCDPISEHNRLYWYRQTLGQGPEFLTYFQNEAQLEKSRLLSDRFSAERPKGSFSTLEIQRTEQGDSAMYLCASSGSGILTDTQYFGPGTRLTVL.

The chain carries TRBV9 and TRBJ2-1, with a weak D call TRBD2 (7 bases). CDR1 and CDR2 from the germline V gene are SGDLS and YYNGEE. This CDR3 comprises 15 residues. Trimming cost V 4 bases and J 3 bases, with 14 bases left between them. This chain's CDR3 is CASSSTGGRYNEQFF. CDR3 coding DNA: TGTGCCAGCAGCTCAACGGGGGGCCGCTACAATGAGCAGTTCTTC.

The chain is built from TRBV11-2 and TRBJ2-6; D may be TRBD2 (5 bases). V was pared by 0 bases and J by 0 bases, with 18 bases between. The CDR3 extends over 20 amino acids. Germline V gene lookup returns CDR1 SGHAT and CDR2 FQNNGV. The CDR3 loop reads CASSLDLPQGADSGANVLTF. The CDR3 DNA reads TGTGCCAGCAGCTTAGATCTCCCCCAAGGAGCGGACTCTGGGGCCAACGTCCTGACTTTC. Drawing the rest from reference TRBV11-2 and TRBJ2-6, the complete variable domain is EAGVAQSPRYKIIEKRQSVAFWCNPISGHATLYWYQQILGQGPKLLIQFQNNGVVDDSQLPKDRFSAERLKGVDSTLKIQPAKLEDSAVYLCASSLDLPQGADSGANVLTFGAGSRLTVL.

Here the CDR3 reads CASSLAGTSGDEQFF. The CDR3 nucleotides read TGCGCCAGCAGCTTGGCCGGGACTAGCGGAGATGAGCAGTTCTTC. The chain links TRBV5-1 to TRBJ2-1; 11 bases map to TRBD2. The CDR3 is made up of 15 amino acids. The V and J ends lost 0 bases and 8 bases, in that order; junction bases with no gene match: 4. Germline V gene sequence: CDR1 SGHRS, CDR2 YFSETQ.

The chain uses TRBV4-2 and TRBJ1-3; D is undetermined. The CDR3 totals 17 residues. Germline V CDR1 and CDR2: LGHNA, YNFKEQ. Between the trimmed V and J ends, which lost 4 bases and 6 bases, there was a span of 22 bases. The CDR3 spells CASSPFGRTPSLNTIYF. DNA of the CDR3: TGTGCCAGCAGCCCCTTTGGCAGGACGCCCAGCCTAAACACCATATATTTT.

This clone has only a few counts. The chain combines TRBV19 with TRBJ2-1; 11 nucleotides align to TRBD1. The V gene's germline CDR1 is LNHDA and CDR2 SQIVND (reference sequence). The ends lost 5 bases at V and 5 bases at J; junction bases unmatched: 5. This CDR3 is 15 amino acids long. The CDR3 reads CASSGGQGANNEQFF. In DNA, the CDR3 is TGTGCCAGTAGTGGAGGACAGGGGGCAAACAATGAGCAGTTCTTC.

The chain joins TRBV9 to TRBJ1-1, with a tentative D call TRBD1 (5 bases). Trimming took off 3 bases at V and 5 bases at J, with 26 bases between the two ends. The CDR3 runs to 18 residues. The germline V gene encodes CDR1 SGDLS and CDR2 YYNGEE. In DNA, the CDR3 is TGTGCCAGCAGCGCCCCCCGGGGCAGGGAGATTTGGGGAACTGAAGCTTTCTTT. As protein: CASSAPRGREIWGTEAFF.

The chain employs TRBV9 and TRBJ1-1, with D unresolved. The germline gives CDR1 SGDLS, CDR2 YYNGEE. The CDR3 length is 13 residues. V lost 4 bases, J lost 1 base, and 8 bases lay in between. CDR3 loop: CASSLTPNTEAFF. The DNA for the CDR3 is TGTGCCAGCAGCTTGACACCGAACACTGAAGCTTTCTTT.

V and J are TRBV7-2 and TRBJ1-1; D remains unclear. V lost 3 bases and J lost 2, with 10 bases in between. The CDR3 sequence is 14 residues long. CDR1 and CDR2 (germline): SGHTA, FQGNSA. The CDR3 protein is CASSFSRRNTEAFF. CDR3 DNA: TGTGCCAGCAGCTTTAGCAGGCGTAACACTGAAGCTTTCTTT.

The rearrangement links TRBV6-1 to TRBJ2-1; 8 bases are a match to TRBD2. The V gene's germline CDR1 is MNHNS and CDR2 SASEGT. V dropped 3 bases and J dropped 4; count of bases not matched to a gene: 5. The CDR3 length is 15 residues. The CDR3 protein is CASSDSGRPYNEQFF. Here the CDR3 DNA reads TGTGCCAGCAGTGACAGCGGGAGACCGTACAATGAGCAGTTCTTC.

The genes are TRBV27 and TRBJ1-1, with D maybe TRBD1 (5 bases). Germline V gene lookup returns CDR1 MNHEY and CDR2 SMNVEV (reference sequence). The CDR3 runs 14 residues. Trimming took off 4 bases at V and 4 bases at J, with 13 bases between the two ends. CDR3 in DNA: TGTGCCAGCAGTTCGTCCCAGGGTGCCACTGAAGCTTTCTTT. It is translated as CASSSSQGATEAFF.

The chain joins TRBV7-9 to TRBJ2-1, with 9 bases identical to TRBD1. The V gene's germline CDR1 is SEHNR and CDR2 FQNEAQ (reference sequence). This CDR3 is 16 amino acids long. The junction had 6 bases not matched to a gene; V was cut back by 2 bases and J by 4 bases. The CDR3 coding sequence is TGTGCCAGCAGCTTACTCACAGGGGGCGCTTACAATGAGCAGTTCTTC. Encoded protein: CASSLLTGGAYNEQFF.

This CDR3 reads CASSLGRGLTPLHF. CDR3 DNA sequence: TGTGCCAGCAGCCTCGGCAGAGGGTTGACACCCCTCCACTTT. V usage is TRBV11-3 and J usage is TRBJ1-6; D is undetermined. The CDR3 sequence is 14 residues long. V gave up 5 bases and J gave up 11 bases, with 16 bases separating them. Germline V gene sequence: CDR1 SGHNT, CDR2 YENEEA.

CDR3: CASTTRGTEAFF. The CDR3 nucleotides read TGTGCCAGCACCACTAGGGGCACTGAAGCTTTCTTT. The chain has TRBV27 and TRBJ1-1; D may be TRBD1 (5 bases). Germline V gives CDR1 MNHEY, CDR2 SMNVEV (reference sequence). V was clipped by 7 bases and J by 4 bases, with 10 bases between them. The CDR3 spans 12 residues.

J is TRBJ1-2 and V is TRBV19; TRBD1 matches at 8 bases. The length of the CDR3 is 15 residues. The V gene end was trimmed by 6 bases and the J gene end by 1 base; junction bases not matched to a gene: 7. The germline CDR1 and CDR2 sequences are LNHDA and SQIVND (reference sequence). CDR3 protein: CASSPDRVFNYGYTF. The CDR3 nucleotides read TGTGCCAGTAGCCCGGACAGGGTCTTTAACTATGGCTACACCTTC.

This chain uses TRBV7-9 with TRBJ2-3, with 8 bases fitting TRBD2. Germline lookup yields CDR1 SEHNR and CDR2 FQNEAQ (reference sequence). This CDR3 spans 16 amino acids. The V gene end was trimmed by 4 bases and the J gene end by 4 bases; junction bases not matched to a gene: 10. CDR3: CASSSTGGRRADTQYF. In DNA, the CDR3 is TGTGCCAGCAGCTCCACGGGGGGGCGCAGGGCAGATACGCAGTATTTT. The entire variable domain, with the rest obtained from reference TRBV7-9 and TRBJ2-3, is as follows: DTGVSQNPRHKITKRGQNVTFRCDPISEHNRLYWYRQTLGQGPEFLTYFQNEAQLEKSRLLSDRFSAERPKGSFSTLEIQRTEQGDSAMYLCASSSTGGRRADTQYFGPGTRLTVL.

The chain links TRBV18 to TRBJ2-7; TRBD2 agrees at 8 bases. CDR1 KGHSH and CDR2 LQKENI come from the germline V gene. This CDR3 is built from 18 residues. The V and J ends lost 1 base and 7 bases, in that order; junction bases with no gene match: 18. The CDR3 loop is CASSPRGYSGSGLGEQYF. The CDR3 DNA reads TGTGCCAGCTCACCACGTGGGTACAGCGGGAGTGGCCTCGGAGAGCAGTACTTC.

CDR3 nucleotides: TGCGCCAGCAGCCAAGAACCGACAAGGGGCGATGAAAAACTGTTTTTT. It encodes CASSQEPTRGDEKLFF. The chain joins TRBV4-3 to TRBJ1-4; D may be TRBD1 (5 bases). With 0 bases removed from V and 6 bases from J, the gap between germline ends came to 14 bases. Germline V gene data show CDR1 as LGHNA and CDR2 as YSLEER. CDR3 size: 16 residues.

The rearrangement uses TRBV23-1 and TRBJ2-5, with 8 bases fitting TRBD2. TRBV23-1 is classed as an ORF, of uncertain function. The V segment lost 4 bases and the J segment 3 bases; nucleotides outside the gene matches: 13. This CDR3 region has 17 residues. CDR3 sequence reads: CASSRKPSERGKETQYF. The CDR3 region has the DNA TGCGCCAGCAGTCGAAAACCATCAGAGCGGGGGAAAGAGACCCAGTACTTC.

This clone occurred once. The chain links TRBV10-3 to TRBJ2-7; 8 nucleotides agree with TRBD1. CDR1 is ENHRY and CDR2 is SYGVKD in the germline V gene. V was pared by 4 bases and J by 2 bases, with 7 bases of the junction left unmatched. The CDR3 runs 15 residues. Written as DNA, the CDR3 is TGTGCCATCAGTGGGATGGACAGGGACCCCTACGAGCAGTACTTC. This translates into CAISGMDRDPYEQYF.

The chain combines TRBV27 with TRBJ1-1; TRBD1 matches 7 bases. Germline trimming cut 5 bases from V and 1 base from J; bases unmatched to any gene: 10. CDR1 and CDR2 (germline): MNHEY, SMNVEV (reference sequence). This CDR3 contains 16 residues. CDR3 sequence (DNA): TGTGCCAGCAGTAGAGAACAGGGGCTGTGGAACACTGAAGCTTTCTTT. Its protein product is CASSREQGLWNTEAFF.

The chain has TRBV4-1 and TRBJ2-1; the D is unclear. Germline CDR1 and CDR2: MGHRA and YSYEKL. The V end was cut by 1 base, the J end by 3 bases, with 13 bases between. The CDR3 loop spans 16 amino acids. The CDR3 is CASSQVLGSVYNEQFF. DNA of the CDR3: TGCGCCAGCAGCCAAGTTCTGGGGTCGGTCTACAATGAGCAGTTCTTC.

The V call is TRBV5-1, the J call TRBJ1-4, with D maybe TRBD1 (6 bases). The CDR3 is 16 residues long. Trimming removed 0 bases at V and 5 bases at J, with 14 bases between. The germline CDR1 and CDR2 sequences are SGHRS and YFSETQ. Here the CDR3 DNA reads TGCGCCAGCAGCTTGGGGGTCGGGGGGACAAATGAAAAACTGTTTTTT. Its protein is CASSLGVGGTNEKLFF.

This clone was seen once. The chain has TRBV4-1 and TRBJ2-3, with TRBD2 matching over 11 bases. Germline V gene sequence: CDR1 MGHRA, CDR2 YSYEKL. The CDR3 loop spans 17 amino acids. With 1 base clipped from V and 2 bases from J, the junction kept 5 bases outside the gene matches. The CDR3 loop reads CASSQVIAGGTTDTQYF. CDR3 sequence (DNA): TGCGCCAGCAGCCAAGTAATAGCGGGGGGGACCACAGATACGCAGTATTTT.

The CDR3 bases are TGTGCCACCAGCAGCTACCCTTGGACTAGCGGCTCCTACGAGCAGTACTTC. This gives the protein CATSSYPWTSGSYEQYF. This rearrangement joins TRBV15 to TRBJ2-7, with 10 bases lining up with TRBD2. Germline CDR1 is LNHNV and CDR2 is YYDKDF (reference sequence). With 3 bases clipped from V and 0 bases from J, the junction kept 8 bases outside the gene matches. The CDR3 consists of 17 residues.

V is TRBV11-3 and J is TRBJ1-1; D remains unclear. V gave up 5 bases and J gave up 3 bases, with 7 bases separating them. The CDR3 sequence is 12 residues long. Germline-derived CDR1 and CDR2 are SGHNT and YENEEA. The DNA for the CDR3 is TGTGCCAGCAGCCGGGGTTACACTGAAGCTTTCTTT. It codes for CASSRGYTEAFF. The entire variable domain, with the rest obtained from reference TRBV11-3 and TRBJ1-1, is as follows: EAGVVQSPRYKIIEKKQPVAFWCNPISGHNTLYWYLQNLGQGPELLIRYENEEAVDDSQLPKDRFSAERLKGVDSTLKIQPAELGDSAVYLCASSRGYTEAFFGQGTRLTVV.

This clone has only one observation. The V gene is TRBV9, the J gene TRBJ2-1; 9 bases are a match to TRBD1. From germline, CDR1 is SGDLS and CDR2 YYNGEE. V lost 2 bases, J lost 3 bases, and 3 bases stayed unmatched. The CDR3 totals 15 residues. CDR3 amino acids: CASSVQGQGYNEQFF. The CDR3, as DNA: TGTGCCAGCAGCGTCCAGGGACAGGGCTACAATGAGCAGTTCTTC.

This clone was found once. The chain has TRBV7-9 and TRBJ2-1; D gene ambiguous. Per the germline V gene, CDR1 is SEHNR and CDR2 is FQNEAQ (reference sequence). There are 14 residues in the CDR3. V was trimmed by 0 bases and J by 6 bases, leaving 9 bases between them. CDR3 bases: TGTGCCAGCAGCTTAGCTGGAGTGGTCAATGAGCAGTTCTTC. Its translation: CASSLAGVVNEQFF.

This chain joins TRBV4-3 and TRBJ1-1, with TRBD1 as a possible D gene (5 bases). CDR3 size: 15 residues. The V end was cut by 0 bases, the J end by 3 bases, with 11 bases between. Germline assignment: CDR1 LGHNA and CDR2 YSLEER. CDR3 in amino acids: CASSQEEGTYTEAFF. CDR3 sequence (DNA): TGCGCCAGCAGCCAAGAGGAAGGGACTTACACTGAAGCTTTCTTT.

This rearrangement joins TRBV21-1 to TRBJ2-7; the DNA was not used to check the table's D call, TRBD2. TRBV21-1 is deemed a pseudogene. The CDR3 is made up of 15 amino acids. The CDR3 DNA reads as TGTGCCAGCAGCAAGACTTCTCGGAGGGATTGCGAGCAGTACTTC. As protein: CASSKTSRRDCEQYF.

The chain couples TRBV7-9 to TRBJ1-1; possibly TRBD1 for D (6 bases). Germline assignment: CDR1 SEHNR and CDR2 FQNEAQ (reference sequence). This CDR3 comprises 12 residues. Trimming removed 6 bases from V and 6 bases from J, with 11 bases in between. CDR3 DNA sequence: TGTGCCAGCAGGGAATGGACAGCTGAAGCTTTCTTT. Translating gives CASREWTAEAFF.